A selection of T cell receptor beta chains follows, all from one sample in a study of shared clonotypes between healthy human individuals. Libraries were prepared by immunoSEQ multiplex PCR; TCRdb keeps only in-frame clonotypes and omits some of them. The table records about 1,500,000 clones, roughly 95% of them present only once. The sample comprised naive CD4+ T cells sorted from blood. The receptors come from a man aged 25 to 40 in good health. Both conserved end residues are trimmed from each CDR3. Where a row states a size, it is once, few, many or the class of an expanded clone; other rows omit it.

size,J,V,CDR3
-,TRBJ2-1,TRBV5-6,ASSSVGEQF
-,TRBJ2-3,TRBV29-1,SGTGVTDTQY
-,TRBJ2-4,TRBV6-1,ASSEGGRWAKNIQY
-,TRBJ1-4,TRBV18,ASSPGQGALGGEKLF
-,TRBJ1-4,TRBV7-9,ASSVGQGRTNEKLF
-,TRBJ2-7,TRBV7-6,ARVRPGLGEQY
-,TRBJ1-5,TRBV7-2,ASSPGAPVQPQH
-,TRBJ2-1,TRBV6-4,ASSLGLAGYNEQF
-,TRBJ2-4,TRBV19,ASSEKRGNIQY
-,TRBJ2-2,TRBV28,ASSLGGWNTGELF
-,TRBJ2-1,TRBV20-1,SAGGQQQF
-,TRBJ1-1,TRBV14,ASSRGTGKDTEAF
-,TRBJ2-1,TRBV9,ASSVSGAAPAAF
-,TRBJ2-4,TRBV5-4,ASSLRDYSDIQY
-,TRBJ1-2,TRBV28,ASRTGGGNYGYT
-,TRBJ2-3,TRBV29-1,SVEGEGGGTDTQY
-,TRBJ2-7,TRBV27,ASKLFRDLPPYEQY
few,TRBJ1-5,TRBV28,ASSLALDQPQH
-,TRBJ1-2,TRBV6-5,ASSYTDRGYGYT
-,TRBJ2-2,TRBV6-6,ASSYSWRRVTGELF
once,TRBJ2-3,TRBV28,ASSGTGGTSGRSAQY
-,TRBJ2-5,TRBV11-2,ASSLAIGGYQETQY
-,TRBJ1-5,TRBV15,ATTRDRAQPQH
-,TRBJ2-7,TRBV7-2,ASSKSGTGVYEQY
-,TRBJ2-7,TRBV5-1,ASSPPTGTSVEQY
-,TRBJ2-7,TRBV6-1,ASSDPGQRFYEQY
-,TRBJ2-3,TRBV11-2,ASSLELYSTDTQY
-,TRBJ2-2,TRBV19,ASRIQGSGELF
-,TRBJ2-4,TRBV5-1,ASSLADRVDIQY
-,TRBJ2-7,TRBV4-2,ASSQEQASGFNYEQY
-,TRBJ2-3,TRBV27,ASSYLDTDTQY
-,TRBJ2-5,TRBV2,ASSEARLWAGQETQY
-,TRBJ2-5,TRBV7-2,ASSLVRVQETQY
once,TRBJ1-4,TRBV7-9,ASAEDGTNEKLF
-,TRBJ2-7,TRBV5-5,ASSFFAEAGSYEQY
-,TRBJ2-3,TRBV7-3,ASSLYGDTQY
-,TRBJ2-2,TRBV28,ASSPIAAGELF
once,TRBJ2-7,TRBV5-1,ASSEAGYEQY
-,TRBJ1-3,TRBV11-2,ASSPGVGNTIY
-,TRBJ2-1,TRBV18,ASSPGTINEQF
once,TRBJ2-5,TRBV11-3,ASSPGPLETQY
-,TRBJ2-7,TRBV19,ASSMGEVLSYEQY
-,TRBJ1-3,TRBV6-6,ASSLQGSANTIY
once,TRBJ1-1,TRBV11-3,ASSEDGDTEAF
-,TRBJ2-5,TRBV11-2,ASSLGVETQY
-,TRBJ2-5,TRBV20-1,SANLIETQY
-,TRBJ1-5,TRBV29-1,SVIQGRGQPQH
-,TRBJ2-2,TRBV10-3,AISENGKSSLNTGELF
once,TRBJ2-6,TRBV15,ATSRDRWASGSRRGANVLT
once,TRBJ2-7,TRBV7-2,ASSSIGTSLIGQY
-,TRBJ1-3,TRBV13,ASSLGGGEERNTIY